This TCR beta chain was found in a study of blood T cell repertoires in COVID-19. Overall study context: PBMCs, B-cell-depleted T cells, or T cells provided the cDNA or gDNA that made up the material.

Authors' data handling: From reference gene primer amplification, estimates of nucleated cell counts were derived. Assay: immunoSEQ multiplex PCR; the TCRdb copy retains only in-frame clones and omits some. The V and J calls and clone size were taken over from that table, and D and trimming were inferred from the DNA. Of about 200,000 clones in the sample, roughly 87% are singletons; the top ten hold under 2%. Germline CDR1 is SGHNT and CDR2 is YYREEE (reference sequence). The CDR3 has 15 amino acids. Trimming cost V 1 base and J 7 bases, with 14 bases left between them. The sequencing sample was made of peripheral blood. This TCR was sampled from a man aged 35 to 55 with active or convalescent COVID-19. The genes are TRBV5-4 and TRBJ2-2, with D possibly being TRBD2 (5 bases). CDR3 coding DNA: TGTGCCAGCAGCTTGAGAGTATCCGGAGGCGGGGAGCTGTTTTTT. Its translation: CASSLRVSGGGELFF.